The clone carrying this T cell receptor (beta chain) has more than one count but fewer than ten. What it binds is unknown. TCRdb reprocessed the reads with MiXCR, giving one entry per CDR3 protein. The table records 40,000 to 60,000 distinct CDR3 sequences, roughly 22% of them present only once. The data were taken from a study of T cell repertoires in cytomegalovirus infection. The overall study: Used in the study were CMV epitopes, some recently identified and HLA-C-restricted, others well-studied and HLA-B-restricted. The public TCR beta signatures pointed to both CMV infection and matching HLA type.

The CDR3 covers 15 residues. Trimming cost V 7 bases and J 0 bases, with 13 bases left between them. Whole-study results and caveats: The ex vivo response showed dominance by HLA-C-restricted CMV-specific TCR beta clonotypes.

The chain links TRBV12-3 or TRBV12-4 to TRBJ2-1; D possibly corresponds to TRBD2 (6 bases). The TCR was taken from a human donor in good health (CMV status not recorded). Some clones in this sample may be carry-over from other donors' samples. Sequences were derived from CD8+ T cells from cultured PBMCs, sampled from culture after CMV antigen stimulation. In DNA form, the CDR3 reads TGTGCCAGCATCATAGGAGGGAACTCCTACAATGAGCAGTTCTTC. Its translation is CASIIGGNSYNEQFF.